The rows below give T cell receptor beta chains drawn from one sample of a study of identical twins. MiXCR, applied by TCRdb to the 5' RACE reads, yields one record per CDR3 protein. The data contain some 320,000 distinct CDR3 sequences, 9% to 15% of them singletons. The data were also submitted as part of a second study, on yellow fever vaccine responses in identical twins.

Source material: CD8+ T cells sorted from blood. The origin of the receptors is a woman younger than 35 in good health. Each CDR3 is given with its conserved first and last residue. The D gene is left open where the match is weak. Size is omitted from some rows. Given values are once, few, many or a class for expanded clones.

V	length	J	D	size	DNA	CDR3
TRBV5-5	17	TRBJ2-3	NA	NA	TGTGCCAGCAGCCCTCGGCTAGCGCACCCAAGCACAGATACGCAGTATTTT	CASSPRLAHPSTDTQYF
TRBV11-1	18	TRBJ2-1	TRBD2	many	TGTGCCAGCAGCTTACCCCCTCTAGCGGGAGGCCCCTACAATGAGCAGTTCTTC	CASSLPPLAGGPYNEQFF
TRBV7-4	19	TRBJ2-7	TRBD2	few	TGTGCCAGCAGCGCAACCGGGACAGAACGACTAGCGGACTCCTACGAGCAGTACTTC	CASSATGTERLADSYEQYF
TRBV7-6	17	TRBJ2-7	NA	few	TGTGCCAGCAGCTCAAGCCTGTTAGCGGACGGTTCCTACGAGCAGTACTTC	CASSSSLLADGSYEQYF
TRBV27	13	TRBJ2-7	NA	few	TGTGCCAGCAGTTTTGGGGTAGATGACGAGCAGTACTTC	CASSFGVDDEQYF
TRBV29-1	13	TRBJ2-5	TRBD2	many	TGCAGCGTTGATTTGGGACTAGCGGGGCTATCGTACTTC	CSVDLGLAGLSYF
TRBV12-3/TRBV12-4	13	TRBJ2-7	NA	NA	TGTGCCAGCAGTTCCCCCGGGGATTACGAGCAGTACTTC	CASSSPGDYEQYF
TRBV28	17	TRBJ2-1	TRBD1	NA	TGTGCCAGCAGTTTTGAGGACAGGGGGCCCTACTACAATGAGCAGTTCTTC	CASSFEDRGPYYNEQFF
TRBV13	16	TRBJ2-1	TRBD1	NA	TGTGCCAGCAGCCCAACCCCGGGACAGGGGGCGTATGAGCAGTTCTTC	CASSPTPGQGAYEQFF
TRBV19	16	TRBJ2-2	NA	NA	TGTGCCAGTATAGGGGGGGCAGGGTCTGTCACCGGGGAGCTGTTTTTT	CASIGGAGSVTGELFF
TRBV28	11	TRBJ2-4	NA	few	TGTGCCAGTTCCAGGGGAAACATTCAGTACTTC	CASSRGNIQYF
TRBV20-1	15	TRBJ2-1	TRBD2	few	TGCAGTGCTAGAGAATGGGAGGGGTCCTACAATGAGCAGTTCTTC	CSAREWEGSYNEQFF
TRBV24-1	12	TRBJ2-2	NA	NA	TGTGCCACCAGTACGGGGAGCGGGGAGCTGTTTTTT	CATSTGSGELFF
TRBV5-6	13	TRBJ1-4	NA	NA	TGTGCCAGCAGCTCTGGGGCTAATGAAAAACTGTTTTTT	CASSSGANEKLFF
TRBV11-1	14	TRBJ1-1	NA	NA	TGTGCCAGCAGACAGGGACCCGGGCCGACTGAAGCTTTCTTT	CASRQGPGPTEAFF
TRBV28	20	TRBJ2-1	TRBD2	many	TGTGCCAGCAGTTTATGCCCTATAGCGGGGGGGCTCCGCTCCTACAATGAGCAGTTCTTC	CASSLCPIAGGLRSYNEQFF
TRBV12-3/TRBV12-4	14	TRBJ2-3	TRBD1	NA	TGTGCCAGCAGCACAGGGGGCGAGGCAGATACGCAGTATTTT	CASSTGGEADTQYF
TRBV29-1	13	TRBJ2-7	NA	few	TGCAGCCCCGAGATCGGAGTGACCTACGAGCAGTACTTC	CSPEIGVTYEQYF
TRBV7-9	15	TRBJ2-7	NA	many	TGTGCCAGCAGCCCCTCGGGAGCGGAACTCTACGAGCAGTACTTC	CASSPSGAELYEQYF
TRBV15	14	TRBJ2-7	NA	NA	TGTGCCACCAGCAGAGAGGGGGCGAGATGGGAGCAGTACTTC	CATSREGARWEQYF
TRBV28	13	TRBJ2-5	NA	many	TGTGCCAGCGACGGGGAAGGCGGTGAGACCCAGTACTTC	CASDGEGGETQYF
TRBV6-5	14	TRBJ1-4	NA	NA	TGTGCCAGCAGTTACGGGACGGTGAATGAAAAACTGTTTTTT	CASSYGTVNEKLFF
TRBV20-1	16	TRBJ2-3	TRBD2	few	TGCAGTGCTGAATATGGACTAGCGGGAGGCACAGATACGCAGTATTTT	CSAEYGLAGGTDTQYF
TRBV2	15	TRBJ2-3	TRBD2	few	TGTGCCAGCAGTACTAGCGGGTGGGGCACAGATACGCAGTATTTT	CASSTSGWGTDTQYF
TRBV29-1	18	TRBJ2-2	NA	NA	TGCAGCCCAGTGGGGGGCAGACCTACCCGAAACTCGGCCGGGGAGCTGTTTTTT	CSPVGGRPTRNSAGELFF
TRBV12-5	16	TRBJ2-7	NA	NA	TGTGCTAGTGGTTTGGTACGTAGACTCTTCTCCTACGAGCAGTACTTC	CASGLVRRLFSYEQYF
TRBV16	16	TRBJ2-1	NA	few	TGTGCCAGCAGCCAAAAATTTACGGACTACAACAATGAGCAGTTCTTC	CASSQKFTDYNNEQFF
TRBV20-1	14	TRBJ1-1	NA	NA	TGCAGTGCTAGAAGGGGGACGGGGAACACTGAAGCTTTCTTT	CSARRGTGNTEAFF
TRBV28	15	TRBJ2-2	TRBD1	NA	TGTGCCAGCAGTAAAGACAGGGACGGGGCCGGGGAGCTGTTTTTT	CASSKDRDGAGELFF
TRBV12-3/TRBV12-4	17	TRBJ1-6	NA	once	TGTGCCAGCAGTTCGGATACACGAAAACCACATAATTCACCCCTCCACTTT	CASSSDTRKPHNSPLHF
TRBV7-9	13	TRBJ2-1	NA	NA	TGTGCCAGCAGATCCGACAGCCTCCCCTGCCCGTTCTTC	CASRSDSLPCPFF
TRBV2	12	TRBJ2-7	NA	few	TGTGCCATCCAAAGTAGCTCCTACGAGCAGTACTTC	CAIQSSSYEQYF
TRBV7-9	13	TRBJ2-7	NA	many	TGTGCCAGCAGCCCCCTCTCCGGCTACGAGCAGTACTTC	CASSPLSGYEQYF
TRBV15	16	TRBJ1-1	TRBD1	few	TGTGCCACCAGCAGAGACAGGGACAGGGGGCACACTGAAGCTTTCTTT	CATSRDRDRGHTEAFF
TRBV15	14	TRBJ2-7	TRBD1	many	TGTGCCACCAGCAGAGACAGGGGGACCTACGAGCAGTACTTC	CATSRDRGTYEQYF
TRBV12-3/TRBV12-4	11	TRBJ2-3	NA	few	TGTGCCAGCAGTCCAGGGAATCCGCAGTATTTT	CASSPGNPQYF
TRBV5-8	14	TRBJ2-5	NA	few	TGTGCCAGCTCCCGTTTTAGGGGCGGCGAGACCCAGTACTTC	CASSRFRGGETQYF